This TCR beta chain was observed in a study of blood T cell repertoires in COVID-19. The authors' processing: Reference gene primer amplification in the assay estimated nucleated cell counts. Measured with immunoSEQ multiplex PCR; TCRdb has only the in-frame clones, and not every one. V, J and clone size were drawn from that table, and D and trimming were deduced from the DNA. The table includes over 250,000 clones, about 86% detected once. This receptor was obtained from a man aged 25 to 40 with acute COVID-19. The sample was PBMCs or T cells enriched from blood (not recorded which).

CDR3: CASSFRGLGDTEAFF. The CDR3 DNA follows: TGTGCCAGCAGCTTCCGGGGGTTAGGGGACACTGAAGCTTTCTTT. The chain employs TRBV11-3 and TRBJ1-1, with TRBD1 as a possible D gene (5 bases). CDR1 SGHNT and CDR2 YENEEA come from the germline V gene. The length of the CDR3 is 15 residues. Deletions cut 3 bases from V and 3 bases from J, with 14 bases between.